A selection of T cell receptor beta chains follows, all from one sample in a study of T cell repertoires in cytomegalovirus infection. TCRdb re-analysed the reads in MiXCR, keeping a single row per CDR3 protein. The sample holds 750,000 to 900,000 distinct CDR3 sequences; 25% to 35% are singletons and the top ten take roughly 14%. No cognate antigen is known for these TCRs. Source: cultured CD8+ T cells from PBMCs, taken from culture after CMV antigen stimulation. These receptors came from a human donor in good health (CMV status not recorded). Some clones in this sample may be carry-over from other donors' samples. CDR3s include the opening cysteine and the closing phenylalanine or tryptophan. A D gene is named only where the DNA matches it firmly. Some rows have no size entry. The others give once, few or many, or a class for an expanded clone.

d_gene	v_gene	abundance	j_gene	CDR3aa
-	TRBV7-9	few	TRBJ1-5	CASSSSGSNQPQHF
TRBD1	TRBV6-2/TRBV6-3	-	TRBJ2-7	CASSSPGGNEQYF
TRBD1	TRBV20-1	-	TRBJ1-2	CSAPEEGAGYGYTF
-	TRBV7-9	few	TRBJ1-3	CASSLRQIHSGNTIYF
TRBD2	TRBV12-3/TRBV12-4	-	TRBJ2-1	CASSQTSGAVNEQFF
-	TRBV7-4	-	TRBJ2-5	CTLRGQYQETQYF
TRBD1	TRBV6-8	-	TRBJ1-1	CASIKRQGGDTEAFF
TRBD1	TRBV7-9	-	TRBJ1-2	CASSSVGQIINYGYTF
-	TRBV6-6	-	TRBJ2-1	CASSSGRGDRISSYNEQFF
-	TRBV27	-	TRBJ1-4	CASSLNFRLNNEKLFF
TRBD1	TRBV5-7	-	TRBJ1-2	CASSLEGDRADYGYTF
-	TRBV7-9	-	TRBJ2-4	CASSLRGDLAKNIQYF
TRBD2	TRBV18	few	TRBJ2-1	CASSPRGTSYNEQFF
TRBD2	TRBV7-8	many	TRBJ2-7	CASSSGLADEQYF
TRBD1	TRBV7-7	many	TRBJ2-3	CASSSGTGVTDTQYF
TRBD1	TRBV6-2/TRBV6-3	-	TRBJ1-1	CASTLVGGALRAFF
-	TRBV7-2	-	TRBJ2-5	CASNQAGDQETQYF
-	TRBV4-1	few	TRBJ1-5	CASSQGPGGVHQPQHF